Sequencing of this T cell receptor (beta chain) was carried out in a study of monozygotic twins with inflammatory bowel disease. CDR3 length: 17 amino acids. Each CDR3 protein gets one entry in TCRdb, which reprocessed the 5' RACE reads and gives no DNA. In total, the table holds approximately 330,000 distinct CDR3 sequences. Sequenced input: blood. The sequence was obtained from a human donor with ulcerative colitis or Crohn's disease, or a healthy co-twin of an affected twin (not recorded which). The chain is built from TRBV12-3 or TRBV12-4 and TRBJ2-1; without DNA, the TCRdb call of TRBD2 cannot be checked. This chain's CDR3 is CASSSLAGLPLGNEQFF.